A single T cell receptor beta chain is shown here with its context. Antigen specificity is unknown. The source of the sample is a study of T cell repertoires in cytomegalovirus infection. Study as a whole: Selected CMV epitopes included recently identified HLA-C-restricted ones as well as well-studied HLA-B-restricted ones. From public TCR beta signatures came an indication of both CMV infection and matching HLA type. Points from the study as a whole: HLA-C-restricted, CMV-specific TCR beta clonotypes were dominant ex vivo. Of the TCR beta families, the public ones yielded a cumulative frequency that identified carriers of CMV plus the relevant HLA.

TCRdb re-called the reads with MiXCR, one entry per CDR3 protein. The profile shows about 700,000 distinct CDR3 sequences, 33% of them singletons. This CDR3 comprises 15 residues. CDR1 is MNHNS and CDR2 is SASEGT in the germline V gene. Trimming took 6 bases from V and 6 from J; bases not matched to a gene: 11. Sequenced here: cultured PBMCs, sampled from culture after CMV antigen stimulation. This TCR was recovered from a human donor in good health (CMV status not recorded). Some clones in this sample may be carry-over from other donors' samples. This chain uses TRBV6-1 with TRBJ2-7, with 10 bases identical to TRBD1. In nucleotides, the CDR3 is TGTGCCAGCAGCCATATGGGACAGGGGATCGGCGAGCAGTACTTC. Translated: CASSHMGQGIGEQYF.